This T cell receptor beta chain appears in the sequencing data of a study of T cell repertoires in cytomegalovirus infection. V dropped 7 bases and J dropped 1 base, with 20 bases sitting between them. There are 16 residues in the CDR3. Germline V lookup: CDR1 ENHRY, CDR2 SYGVKD. General study results and limits: HLA-C-restricted CMV-specific TCR beta clonotypes prevailed in the ex vivo response.

TCRdb ran MiXCR on the reads and lists one entry per CDR3 protein. This table holds roughly 720,000 distinct CDR3 sequences, about 40% found once. Worth noting for this clonotype: As yet, its antigen is unknown.

This sequence originates from a human donor in good health (CMV status not recorded). Some clones in this sample may be carry-over from other donors' samples. The sample was PBMCs. This chain links TRBV10-3 with TRBJ2-7; D not certain. The chain's CDR3 is CAIKITHGSGSYEQYF. CDR3 nucleotides: TGTGCCATCAAAATTACCCACGGGTCTGGGTCCTACGAGCAGTACTTC.